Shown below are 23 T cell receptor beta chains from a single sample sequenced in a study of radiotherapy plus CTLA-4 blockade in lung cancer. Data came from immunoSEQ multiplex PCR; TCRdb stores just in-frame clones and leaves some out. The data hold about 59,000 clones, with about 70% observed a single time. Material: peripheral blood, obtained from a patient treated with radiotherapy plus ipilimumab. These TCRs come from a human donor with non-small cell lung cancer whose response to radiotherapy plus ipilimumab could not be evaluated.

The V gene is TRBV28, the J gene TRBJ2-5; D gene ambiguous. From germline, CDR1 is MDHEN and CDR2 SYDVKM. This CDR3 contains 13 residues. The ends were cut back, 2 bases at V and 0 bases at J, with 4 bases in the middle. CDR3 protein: CASSLDNQETQYF. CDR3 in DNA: TGTGCCAGCAGTTTAGACAACCAAGAGACCCAGTACTTC. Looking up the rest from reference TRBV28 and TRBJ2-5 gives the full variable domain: DVKVTQSSRYLVKRTGEKVFLECVQDMDHENMFWYRQDPGLGLRLIYFSYDVKMKEKGDIPEGYSVSREKKERFSLILESASTNQTSMYLCASSLDNQETQYFGPGTRLLVL.

The CDR3 DNA follows: TGTGCCAGCAGCCCCACCGGGACAGGGGAATCCAACTATGGCTACACCTTC. It yields the protein CASSPTGTGESNYGYTF. The chain is built from TRBV2 and TRBJ1-2, with 10 bases aligning to TRBD1. The CDR3 is made up of 17 amino acids. V shed 6 bases, J shed 2 bases, and the junction held 12 bases outside the gene matches. The germline gives CDR1 SNHLY, CDR2 FYNNEI.

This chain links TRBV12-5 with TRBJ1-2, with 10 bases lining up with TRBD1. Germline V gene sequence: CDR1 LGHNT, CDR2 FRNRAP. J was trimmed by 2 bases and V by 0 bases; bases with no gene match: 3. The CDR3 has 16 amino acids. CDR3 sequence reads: CASGLVLDRGNYGYTF. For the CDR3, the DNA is TGTGCTAGTGGTTTGGTATTGGACAGGGGGAACTATGGCTACACCTTC.

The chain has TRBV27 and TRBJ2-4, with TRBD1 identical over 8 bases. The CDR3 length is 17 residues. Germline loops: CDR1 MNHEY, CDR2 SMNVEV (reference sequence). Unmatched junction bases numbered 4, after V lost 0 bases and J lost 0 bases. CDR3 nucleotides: TGTGCCAGCAGTTTATCCAGGACAGGGTCAGCCAAAAACATTCAGTACTTC. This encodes CASSLSRTGSAKNIQYF.

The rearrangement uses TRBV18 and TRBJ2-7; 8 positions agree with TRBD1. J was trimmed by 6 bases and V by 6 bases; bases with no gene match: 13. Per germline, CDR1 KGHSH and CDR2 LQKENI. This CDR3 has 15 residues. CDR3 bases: TGTGCCAGCTCCTTCGGACAGGGTGGAATTCTCGAGCAGTACTTC. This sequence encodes CASSFGQGGILEQYF.

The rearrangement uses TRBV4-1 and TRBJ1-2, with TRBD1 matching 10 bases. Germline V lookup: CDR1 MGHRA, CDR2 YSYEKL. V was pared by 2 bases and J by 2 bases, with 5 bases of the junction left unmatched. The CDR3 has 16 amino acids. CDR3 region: CASSQPRTGGNYGYTF. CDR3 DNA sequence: TGCGCCAGCAGCCAACCAAGGACAGGGGGAAACTATGGCTACACCTTC.

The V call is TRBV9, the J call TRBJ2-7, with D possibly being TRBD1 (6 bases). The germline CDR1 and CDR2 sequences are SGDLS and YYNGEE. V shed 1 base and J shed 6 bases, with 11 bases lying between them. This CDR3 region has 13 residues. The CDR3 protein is CASSVNRVSEQYF. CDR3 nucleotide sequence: TGTGCCAGCAGCGTAAACAGGGTTAGCGAGCAGTACTTC.

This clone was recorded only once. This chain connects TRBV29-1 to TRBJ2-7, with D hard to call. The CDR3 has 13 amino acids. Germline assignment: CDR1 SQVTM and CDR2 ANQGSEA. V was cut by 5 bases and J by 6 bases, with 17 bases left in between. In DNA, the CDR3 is TGCAGCGTTTGGGCCCCAGAAAAAGCCGAGCAGTACTTC. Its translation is CSVWAPEKAEQYF.

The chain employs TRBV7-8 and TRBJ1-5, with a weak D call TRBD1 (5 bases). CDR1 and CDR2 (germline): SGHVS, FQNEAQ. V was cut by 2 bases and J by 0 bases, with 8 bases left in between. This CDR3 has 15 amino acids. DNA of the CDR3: TGTGCCAGCAGCTTACAGGGTTATAGCAATCAGCCCCAGCATTTT. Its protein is CASSLQGYSNQPQHF.

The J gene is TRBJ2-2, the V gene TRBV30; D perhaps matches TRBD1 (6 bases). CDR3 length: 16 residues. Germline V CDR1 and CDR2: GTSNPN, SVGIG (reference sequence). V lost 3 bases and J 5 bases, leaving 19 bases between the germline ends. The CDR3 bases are TGTGCCTGGAGGGGGGTAACAGGGCTCGGGACCGGGGAGCTGTTTTTT. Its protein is CAWRGVTGLGTGELFF.

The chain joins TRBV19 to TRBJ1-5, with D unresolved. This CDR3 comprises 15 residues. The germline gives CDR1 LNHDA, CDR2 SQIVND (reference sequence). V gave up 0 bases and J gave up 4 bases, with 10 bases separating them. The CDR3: CASSIDSQLNQPQHF. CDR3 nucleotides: TGTGCCAGTAGTATAGATTCACAATTGAATCAGCCCCAGCATTTT.

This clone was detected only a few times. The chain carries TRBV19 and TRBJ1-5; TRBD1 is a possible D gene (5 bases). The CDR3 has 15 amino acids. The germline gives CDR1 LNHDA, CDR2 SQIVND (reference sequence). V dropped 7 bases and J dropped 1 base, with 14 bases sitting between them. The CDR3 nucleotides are TGTGCCAGTATTCGTGGGGCGTCGAGCAATCAGCCCCAGCATTTT. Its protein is CASIRGASSNQPQHF.

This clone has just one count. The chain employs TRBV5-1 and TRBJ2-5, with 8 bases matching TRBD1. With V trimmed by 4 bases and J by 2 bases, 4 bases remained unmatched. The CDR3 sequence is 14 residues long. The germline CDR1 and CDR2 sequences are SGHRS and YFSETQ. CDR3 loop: CASSPDRGQETQYF. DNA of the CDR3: TGCGCCAGCAGCCCAGACAGGGGTCAAGAGACCCAGTACTTC.

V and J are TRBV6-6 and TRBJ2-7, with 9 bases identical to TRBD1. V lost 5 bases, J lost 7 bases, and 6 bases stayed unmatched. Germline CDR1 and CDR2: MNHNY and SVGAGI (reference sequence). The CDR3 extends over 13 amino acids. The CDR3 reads CASSVTGGGEQYF. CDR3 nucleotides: TGTGCCAGCAGTGTTACAGGGGGCGGTGAGCAGTACTTC.

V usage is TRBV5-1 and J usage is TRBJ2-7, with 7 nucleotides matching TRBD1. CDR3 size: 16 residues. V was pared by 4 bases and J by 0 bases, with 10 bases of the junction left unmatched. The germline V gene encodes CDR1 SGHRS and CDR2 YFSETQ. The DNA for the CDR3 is TGCGCCAGCAGCAAGGGACAGTCCCCTAGCTCCTACGAGCAGTACTTC. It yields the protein CASSKGQSPSSYEQYF.

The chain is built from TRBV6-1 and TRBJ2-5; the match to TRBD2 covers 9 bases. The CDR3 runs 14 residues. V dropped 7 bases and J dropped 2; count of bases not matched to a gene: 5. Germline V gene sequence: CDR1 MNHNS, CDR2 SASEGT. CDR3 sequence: CASTERGDQETQYF. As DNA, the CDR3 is TGTGCCAGCACCGAGCGGGGGGATCAAGAGACCCAGTACTTC.

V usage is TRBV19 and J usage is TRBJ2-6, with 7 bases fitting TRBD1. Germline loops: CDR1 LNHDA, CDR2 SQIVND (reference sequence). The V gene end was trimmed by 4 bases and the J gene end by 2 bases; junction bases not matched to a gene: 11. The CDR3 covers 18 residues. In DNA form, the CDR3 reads TGTGCCAGTAGTACACCGGGACAGTTAGTGGCTGGGGCCAACGTCCTGACTTTC. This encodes CASSTPGQLVAGANVLTF.

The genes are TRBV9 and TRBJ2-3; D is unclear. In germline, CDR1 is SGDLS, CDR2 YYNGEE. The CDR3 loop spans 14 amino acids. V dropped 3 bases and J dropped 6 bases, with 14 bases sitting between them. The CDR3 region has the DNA TGTGCCAGCAGCGCCGCCCTCGGTCCGGATACGCAGTATTTT. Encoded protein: CASSAALGPDTQYF.

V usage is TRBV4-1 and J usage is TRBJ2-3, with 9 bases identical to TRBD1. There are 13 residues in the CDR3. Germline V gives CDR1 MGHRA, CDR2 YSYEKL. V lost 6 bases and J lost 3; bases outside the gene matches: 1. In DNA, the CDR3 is TGCGCCAGCAGGACAGGGGGTACAGATACGCAGTATTTT. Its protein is CASRTGGTDTQYF.

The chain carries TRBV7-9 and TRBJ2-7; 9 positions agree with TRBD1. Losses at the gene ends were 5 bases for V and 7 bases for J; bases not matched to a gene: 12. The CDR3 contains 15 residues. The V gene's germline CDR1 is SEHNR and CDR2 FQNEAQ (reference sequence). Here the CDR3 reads CASSLTGTGKGEQYF. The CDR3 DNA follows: TGTGCCAGCAGCCTCACCGGGACAGGGAAAGGGGAGCAGTACTTC.

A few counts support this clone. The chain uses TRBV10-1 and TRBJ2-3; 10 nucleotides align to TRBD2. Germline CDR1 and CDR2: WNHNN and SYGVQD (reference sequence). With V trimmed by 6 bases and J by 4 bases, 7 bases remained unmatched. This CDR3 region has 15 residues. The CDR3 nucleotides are TGCGCCAGCAGCAAAACTAGCGGGATCTCAGATACGCAGTATTTT. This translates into CASSKTSGISDTQYF.

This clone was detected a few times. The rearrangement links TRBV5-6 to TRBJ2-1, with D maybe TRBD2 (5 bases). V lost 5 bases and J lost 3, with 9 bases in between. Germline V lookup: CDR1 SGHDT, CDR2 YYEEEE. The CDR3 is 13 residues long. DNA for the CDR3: TGTGCCAGCAGTCGCACTAGCTACAATGAGCAGTTCTTC. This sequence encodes CASSRTSYNEQFF.

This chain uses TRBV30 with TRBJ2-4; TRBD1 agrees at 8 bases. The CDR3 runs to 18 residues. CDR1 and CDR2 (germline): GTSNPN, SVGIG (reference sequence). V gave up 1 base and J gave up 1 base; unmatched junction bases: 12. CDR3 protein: CAWSARTGRYRAKNIQYF. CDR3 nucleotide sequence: TGTGCCTGGAGTGCAAGGACAGGGAGGTATAGGGCCAAAAACATTCAGTACTTC.